The 5 T cell receptor beta chains below come from one sample, sequenced in a study of cytomegalovirus exposure and HLA in healthy donors. The assay was immunoSEQ multiplex PCR, and TCRdb's table has in-frame clones only and misses some. The sample lists 330,000 or so clones, roughly 88% occurring once. The sample comprised PBMCs. Receptor source: a woman between 18 and 30 years old in good health and CMV-seronegative.

This clone is a singleton in its sample. This chain links TRBV4-2 with TRBJ2-1; 10 bases line up with TRBD2. Trimming removed 5 bases from V and 8 bases from J; junction bases left unmatched: 24. Looked up from germline, CDR1 is LGHNA and CDR2 is YNFKEQ. The CDR3 is made up of 20 amino acids. The CDR3, as DNA: TGTGCCAGCAGCGCCCACCTGGTCGGCCAGCGGGAGGGCCTTATCTATGAGCAGTTCTTC. As protein: CASSAHLVGQREGLIYEQFF.

CDR3 residues: CSGQGRAEAFF. DNA of the CDR3: TGCAGTGGACAGGGAAGGGCTGAAGCTTTCTTT. The chain combines TRBV20-1 with TRBJ1-1; the match to TRBD1 covers 7 bases. The CDR3 contains 11 residues. J was trimmed by 6 bases and V by 7 bases; bases with no gene match: 5. Germline loops: CDR1 DFQATT, CDR2 SNEGSKA (reference sequence).

The chain combines TRBV27 with TRBJ2-5; the match to TRBD1 covers 9 bases. The CDR3 is made up of 16 amino acids. Germline loops: CDR1 MNHEY, CDR2 SMNVEV (reference sequence). The J segment lost 3 bases and the V segment lost 3 bases, leaving 8 bases of the junction unmatched. The CDR3: CASSFSRQGGEETQYF. CDR3 coding DNA: TGTGCCAGCAGTTTCTCCAGACAGGGGGGGGAAGAGACCCAGTACTTC.

This clone appeared a single time. The chain employs TRBV7-8 and TRBJ1-1, with 7 nucleotides matching TRBD1. In germline, CDR1 is SGHVS, CDR2 FQNEAQ. Unmatched junction bases numbered 5, after V lost 4 bases and J lost 3 bases. The CDR3 contains 14 residues. The CDR3 bases are TGTGCCAGCAGCTCAAAACAGGGGCACACTGAAGCTTTCTTT. Its protein is CASSSKQGHTEAFF.

This clone appeared a single time. This chain uses TRBV5-4 with TRBJ2-1; weak D call: TRBD1 (5 bases). V gave up 0 bases and J gave up 1 base, with 8 bases separating them. Germline CDR1 is SGHNT and CDR2 is YYREEE (reference sequence). The CDR3 totals 15 residues. CDR3 residues: CASSLGQLSYNEQFF. In DNA form, the CDR3 reads TGTGCCAGCAGCTTGGGACAGCTTTCCTACAATGAGCAGTTCTTC. Full variable domain (remainder filled in from reference TRBV5-4 and TRBJ2-1): ETGVTQSPTHLIKTRGQQVTLRCSSQSGHNTVSWYQQALGQGPQFIFQYYREEENGRGNFPPRFSGLQFPNYSSELNVNALELDDSALYLCASSLGQLSYNEQFFGPGTRLTVL.